Listed below are T cell receptor beta chains from one sample, sequenced in a study of neurological immune-mediated disorders. MiXCR, applied by TCRdb to the 5' RACE reads, yields one record per CDR3 protein. Of about 59,000 distinct CDR3 sequences listed, more than 9.5% are singletons. Sequences were obtained from PBMCs. These receptor sequences come from a woman aged 60 to 75 with HTLV-1-associated myelopathy (HAM/TSP). CDR3s include the opening cysteine and the closing phenylalanine or tryptophan. D genes are given only for firm matches. Clone size is not always given. Where it is, it says once, few, many or a class for expanded clones.

V	J	length	D	size	DNA	CDR3
TRBV10-1	TRBJ1-1	14	-	few	TGCGCCAGCAGTGGCAGGGTGGCGAACACTGAAGCTTTCTTT	CASSGRVANTEAFF
TRBV6-4	TRBJ2-5	15	-	many	TGTGCCAGCAGTGAATTGCCAGGGTCCCAAGAGACCCAGTACTTC	CASSELPGSQETQYF
TRBV20-1	TRBJ2-5	12	TRBD1	few	TGCAGTGCCTACGACAGGGAAGAGACCCAGTACTTC	CSAYDREETQYF
TRBV5-6	TRBJ2-7	14	-	many	TGTGCCAGCAGCTTTGGGCAGGGGAAGGGGGAGCAGTACTTC	CASSFGQGKGEQYF
TRBV10-3	TRBJ2-1	12	-	-	TGTGCCACCTCGATTGGGGCCCATGAGCAGTTCTTC	CATSIGAHEQFF
TRBV20-1	TRBJ2-1	13	TRBD2	few	TGCAGTGCTAAGCGGGAAGCCTACAATGAGCAGTTCTTC	CSAKREAYNEQFF
TRBV5-5	TRBJ2-7	15	-	many	TGTGCCAGCAGCTTGGTTGGAGGGGCCTCCTACGAGCAGTACTTC	CASSLVGGASYEQYF
TRBV20-1	TRBJ1-1	14	-	many	TGCAGTGCTAGTCGGGGGACTGTGAACACTGAAGCTTTCTTT	CSASRGTVNTEAFF
TRBV5-1	TRBJ1-1	16	TRBD1	-	TGCGCCAGCAGCCCGGGGACAGGGGTATGGGGCACTGAATCTTTCTTC	CASSPGTGVWGTESFF
TRBV7-8	TRBJ2-6	15	-	many	TGTGCCAGCAGCTCCCGGGGCTCTGGGGCCAACGTCCTGACTTTC	CASSSRGSGANVLTF
TRBV10-3	TRBJ1-1	17	TRBD1	many	TGTGCCATCAGTGAGTGGACAGGGGGCGGAAAGAACACTGAAGCTTTCTTT	CAISEWTGGGKNTEAFF
TRBV11-2	TRBJ2-2	16	-	many	TGTGCCAGCAGCTCCCCAACAGGGATCAACACCGGGGAGCTGTTTTTT	CASSSPTGINTGELFF
TRBV6-5	TRBJ1-2	15	TRBD1	-	TGTGCCAGCAGCCCCGGGACAGAGATTAACTATGGCTACACCTTC	CASSPGTEINYGYTF
TRBV12-5	TRBJ1-5	12	-	many	TGTGCTAGCTCTCCAGGCAATCAGCCCCAGCATTTT	CASSPGNQPQHF
TRBV20-1	TRBJ2-4	15	-	many	TGCAGTGCTCGACCGGGACAATTAGCCAAAAACATTCAGTACTTC	CSARPGQLAKNIQYF
TRBV7-2	TRBJ2-7	15	-	many	TGTGCCAGCAGCTCATCCATTGAAAGCCACTACGAGCAGTACTTC	CASSSSIESHYEQYF
TRBV29-1	TRBJ2-7	13	-	many	TGCAGCGTTGTAACAGGGAGCTCCTACGAGCAGTACTTC	CSVVTGSSYEQYF
TRBV6-2/TRBV6-3	TRBJ2-7	14	TRBD2	many	TGTGCCAGCAGTTATAAACGGGAGGGCGGCGAGCAGTACTTC	CASSYKREGGEQYF
TRBV29-1	TRBJ1-5	13	-	-	TGCAGCGTCCAAGATAATAGCAATCAGCCCCAGGATTTC	CSVQDNSNQPQDF
TRBV6-5	TRBJ1-4	13	-	many	TGTGCCAGCAGCCCCTCTCGGGCGGGAAAACTGTTTTTT	CASSPSRAGKLFF
TRBV10-3	TRBJ2-2	14	TRBD1	many	TGTGCCATCAGCACAGGGGGCCGATCCGGGGAGCTGTTTTTT	CAISTGGRSGELFF
TRBV29-1	TRBJ2-1	14	TRBD1	many	TGCAGCGTTTTGGTAGTGGACAGGGGCTATGAGCAGTTCTTC	CSVLVVDRGYEQFF
TRBV11-1	TRBJ2-3	21	TRBD2	many	TGTGCCAGCAGCTTAGCGCCCAAGGGACTAGCGGGAGGAGAGAACACAGATACGCAGTATTTT	CASSLAPKGLAGGENTDTQYF
TRBV7-8	TRBJ2-3	15	TRBD2	many	TGTGCCAGCAGGTTTGGGACTAGTACGTCAGATACGCAGTATTTT	CASRFGTSTSDTQYF
TRBV7-8	TRBJ2-7	14	TRBD1	many	TGTGCCAGCAGCTTAGTCGGGACAGGGCTCGAGCAGTACTTC	CASSLVGTGLEQYF
TRBV20-1	TRBJ2-1	15	TRBD2	many	TGCAGTGCCCGGAGCGGGGCAGATCCGAGGAATGAGCAGTTCTTC	CSARSGADPRNEQFF
TRBV18	TRBJ2-3	15	TRBD2	many	TGTGCCAGCTCACCAGGCGGGAGTGGCACAGATACGCAGTATTTT	CASSPGGSGTDTQYF
TRBV20-1	TRBJ2-5	10	-	-	TGCAGTGCTAGATGGGTATCTAAGTACTTC	CSARWVSKYF
TRBV5-1	TRBJ2-1	16	-	many	TGCGCCAGCAGCTTGGAGCGGTCGGGAATCTACAATGAGCAGTTCTTC	CASSLERSGIYNEQFF
TRBV11-3	TRBJ2-3	16	TRBD2	many	TGTGCCAGCAGCTCCGGGACTAGCGAATACACGGATACGCAGTATTTT	CASSSGTSEYTDTQYF
TRBV5-1	TRBJ2-5	24	-	-	-	CASSFRDSAVYLCASSLTGGTQYF
TRBV29-1	TRBJ1-2	11	-	many	TGCAGCGTTGAGCTCAACTATGGCTACACCTTC	CSVELNYGYTF
TRBV20-1	TRBJ1-2	12	TRBD1	many	TGCAGTGCTCGACAGGGGGTTGGTGGCTACACCTTC	CSARQGVGGYTF
TRBV6-1	TRBJ2-3	15	-	few	TGTGCCAGCAGCGCCGGGACGGGAGTAACAGATACGCAGTATTTT	CASSAGTGVTDTQYF
TRBV29-1	TRBJ2-7	15	TRBD2	many	TGCAGCGTCGGGAGTAGCGGGAAGATCCAGGACGAGCAGTACTTC	CSVGSSGKIQDEQYF
TRBV5-1	TRBJ2-1	16	-	few	TGCGCCAGCATGCTAAGGGGCGACCCGGGGTACAATGAGCAGTTCTTC	CASMLRGDPGYNEQFF
TRBV2	TRBJ1-3	18	-	many	TGTGCCAGCAGTGAAGTAGGGGGGAGGGCGAGCTCTGGAAACACCATATATTTT	CASSEVGGRASSGNTIYF
TRBV5-6	TRBJ2-1	14	TRBD1	many	TGTGCCAGCAGCCTTCGACAGGGACACAATGAGCAGTTCTTC	CASSLRQGHNEQFF
TRBV3-1	TRBJ2-3	14	-	many	TGTGCCAGCAGCCAAGACAGGGCACGAGATACGCAGTATTTT	CASSQDRARDTQYF
TRBV18	TRBJ1-1	16	TRBD1	-	TGTGCCAGCTCACCACGACAGGGGGCCAGATACACTGAAGCTTTCTTT	CASSPRQGARYTEAFF
TRBV15	TRBJ2-6	15	-	many	TGTGCCACCAGCAGAGACAAGTCTGGGGCCAACGTCCTGACTTTC	CATSRDKSGANVLTF
TRBV3-1	TRBJ2-7	14	-	many	TGTGCCAGCAGCCCCGGGACTCAATCCTACGAGCAGTACTTC	CASSPGTQSYEQYF
TRBV4-1	TRBJ2-5	13	-	many	TGCGCCAGCAGCCCATGGTTACAAGAGACCCAGTACTTC	CASSPWLQETQYF
TRBV5-1	TRBJ2-1	16	-	many	TGCGCCAGCAGCTTGGTTGCGGGTACGTCCTACAATGAGCAGTTCTTC	CASSLVAGTSYNEQFF
TRBV4-1	TRBJ2-2	14	TRBD1	many	TGCGCCAGCAGCCAAGGACAGGGGGTCGGTGAGCTGTTTTTT	CASSQGQGVGELFF
TRBV20-1	TRBJ1-1	14	-	many	TGCAGTGCTAGAGATTCACAGGGTTGGACTGAAGCTTTCTTT	CSARDSQGWTEAFF
TRBV7-6	TRBJ2-1	16	TRBD2	-	TGTGCCAGCAGCTTAGCGGCCAGCGGGACCTACAATGAGCAGTTCTTC	CASSLAASGTYNEQFF
TRBV15	TRBJ2-5	12	-	many	TGTGCCACCAGCAGACAGAAAGAGACCCAGTACTTC	CATSRQKETQYF
TRBV5-1	TRBJ1-4	15	TRBD1	many	TGCGCCAGCAGCCTGACAGGGGCGACATATGAAAAACTGTTTTTT	CASSLTGATYEKLFF
TRBV5-1	TRBJ2-5	15	TRBD2	many	TGCGCCAGCAGCTTGACTAGCGGGACCCCGGAGACCCAGTACTTC	CASSLTSGTPETQYF
TRBV20-1	TRBJ1-1	11	TRBD1	few	TGCAGTGCAAAGACAGGGGGCTTAGCTTTCTTT	CSAKTGGLAFF
TRBV5-1	TRBJ1-2	14	-	many	TGCGCCAGCAGCTTGGAGACGGGTGGGGACGGCTACACCTTC	CASSLETGGDGYTF
TRBV20-1	TRBJ1-2	13	TRBD1	many	TGCAGTGCTAGAGGACAGGGACCCTATGGCTACACCTTC	CSARGQGPYGYTF
TRBV20-1	TRBJ2-3	16	-	many	TGCAGTGCTTCGCCCCCGGGCGCGGGGCTCACAGATACGCAGTATTTT	CSASPPGAGLTDTQYF